Sequencing of this T cell receptor beta chain was carried out in a study of shared clonotypes between healthy human individuals. PCR replicates from unsorted PBMC used around 320 ng DNA, and this amount was 25,000 to 35,000 T cell genomes. Produced via immunoSEQ multiplex PCR; TCRdb's table is partial and in-frame only. This table has around 500,000 clones, 79% appearing once. The CDR3 has 16 amino acids. CDR1 is SGHRS, CDR2 YFSETQ, per germline. Unmatched junction bases numbered 4, after V lost 4 bases and J lost 5 bases. Sequencing was performed on PBMCs. V is TRBV5-1 and J is TRBJ2-2; TRBD2 agrees at 14 bases. The clonotype comes from a woman in her forties in good health. Some clones in this sample may be carry-over from other donors' samples. Here the CDR3 reads CASSGTSGSRTGELFF. In DNA, the CDR3 is TGCGCCAGCAGCGGGACTAGCGGGAGTAGGACCGGGGAGCTGTTTTTT.